This T cell receptor (beta chain) was retrieved from a study of blood T cell repertoires in COVID-19. Looked up from germline, CDR1 is KGHDR and CDR2 is SFDVKD. Trimming removed 4 bases from V and 0 bases from J, with 13 bases in between. This CDR3 has 16 residues. Profiled with immunoSEQ multiplex PCR; TCRdb holds only in-frame clones, not every one. The data show around 170,000 clones, around 90% seen once. This chain links TRBV24-1 with TRBJ2-3; tentatively, D is TRBD2 (6 bases). The clonotype originates from a woman aged 18 to 35 who had recovered from COVID-19. Sequenced input: PBMCs or T cells enriched from blood (not recorded which). Written as DNA, the CDR3 is TGTGCCACCAGTGAAGGAGGGGCTCAAAGCACAGATACGCAGTATTTT. As protein: CATSEGGAQSTDTQYF.